Each of the 11 T cell receptor beta chains below was sequenced from the same sample in a study of cytomegalovirus exposure and HLA in healthy donors. The PCR made use of 60 Vbeta and 13 Jbeta primers. Measured with immunoSEQ multiplex PCR; TCRdb has only the in-frame clones, and not every one. The sample shows 95,000 to 150,000 clones, roughly 80% of them seen only once. Sequenced input: PBMCs. The receptors derive from a man younger than 45 in good health and CMV-seronegative.

This chain links TRBV7-8 with TRBJ1-2; no firm D call. The CDR3 is made up of 13 amino acids. Germline values: CDR1 SGHVS, CDR2 FQNEAQ. Trimming removed 0 bases from V and 4 bases from J, with 6 bases in between. In DNA form, the CDR3 reads TGTGCCAGCAGCTTAGCGGAGACCTATGGCTACACCTTC. Amino acid sequence: CASSLAETYGYTF.

The chain employs TRBV11-2 and TRBJ1-5; 8 nucleotides agree with TRBD1. Trimming at V came to 5 bases and at J to 6 bases, leaving 9 bases not matched to a gene. This CDR3 region has 15 residues. Germline loops: CDR1 SGHAT, CDR2 FQNNGV. This chain's CDR3 is CASSKQGGGSQPQHF. The DNA of the CDR3 is TGTGCCAGCAGCAAACAGGGGGGAGGGAGTCAGCCCCAGCATTTT.

The J gene is TRBJ1-3, the V gene TRBV27; the match to TRBD1 covers 8 bases. The CDR3 has 16 amino acids. V shed 4 bases and J 9 bases; nucleotides not matched to a gene: 14. Germline V gene sequence: CDR1 MNHEY, CDR2 SMNVEV (reference sequence). The CDR3 reads CASSSRGQGRGATIYF. For the CDR3, the DNA is TGTGCCAGCAGTTCCAGAGGACAGGGCCGCGGTGCCACCATATATTTT.

The chain combines TRBV4-1 with TRBJ2-1; TRBD2 might be the D (7 bases). Germline CDR1 MGHRA, CDR2 YSYEKL. With 0 bases removed from V and 0 bases from J, the gap between germline ends came to 12 bases. This CDR3 contains 17 residues. CDR3 bases: TGCGCCAGCAGCCAAGAAGGGGGGGGTGCCTCCTACAATGAGCAGTTCTTC. It is translated as CASSQEGGGASYNEQFF.

V gene TRBV10-2 combines with J gene TRBJ2-5, with 9 bases matching TRBD2. V lost 1 base and J lost 4; bases outside the gene matches: 4. CDR3 length equals 15 residues. The germline gives CDR1 WSHSY, CDR2 SAAADI. The CDR3: CASSEWAGGPETQYF. The CDR3 nucleotides read TGCGCCAGCAGTGAGTGGGCGGGGGGGCCAGAGACCCAGTACTTC.

V usage is TRBV29-1 and J usage is TRBJ2-1; 10 bases fit TRBD1. Per the germline V gene, CDR1 is SQVTM and CDR2 is ANQGSEA. V dropped 4 bases and J dropped 3; count of bases not matched to a gene: 3. The CDR3 loop spans 14 amino acids. The CDR3 here is CSVVRDRGYNEQFF. CDR3 coding DNA: TGCAGCGTTGTCCGGGACAGGGGCTACAATGAGCAGTTCTTC.

CDR3 coding DNA: TGTGCCAGCAGCACAGCAGGGGGCTACATCTACGAGCAGTACTTC. Its protein product is CASSTAGGYIYEQYF. The chain employs TRBV7-9 and TRBJ2-7; 8 bases fit TRBD1. CDR3 length equals 15 residues. From germline, CDR1 is SEHNR and CDR2 FQNEAQ (reference sequence). The V and J ends lost 5 bases and 3 bases, in that order; junction bases with no gene match: 9.

This clone was recorded once. The chain has TRBV6-1 and TRBJ1-2, with TRBD1 as a possible D gene (5 bases). The CDR3 contains 14 residues. V gave up 0 bases and J gave up 4 bases, with 9 bases separating them. Germline-derived CDR1 and CDR2 are MNHNS and SASEGT. DNA of the CDR3: TGTGCCAGCAGTGAAGCCGGAACAGGCTATGGCTACACCTTC. Protein sequence: CASSEAGTGYGYTF.

The rearrangement links TRBV27 to TRBJ2-2; 9 bases match TRBD1. The CDR3 runs 14 residues. Germline lookup yields CDR1 MNHEY and CDR2 SMNVEV (reference sequence). V trimming: 8 bases; J trimming: 6 bases; junction bases outside the gene matches: 7. CDR3 sequence: CASADRGRPGELFF. The DNA of the CDR3 is TGTGCCAGCGCGGACAGGGGAAGGCCCGGGGAGCTGTTTTTT.

The chain carries TRBV28 and TRBJ2-7; 11 bases line up with TRBD1. V lost 5 bases, J lost 4 bases, and 10 bases stayed unmatched. CDR3 size: 16 residues. Germline V lookup: CDR1 MDHEN, CDR2 SYDVKM. Here the CDR3 DNA reads TGTGCCAGCAGTACACTTCCCGGGACAGGGGGGTACGAGCAGTACTTC. Translating it yields CASSTLPGTGGYEQYF.

In this sample, this clone turned up a few times. V is TRBV6-1 and J is TRBJ1-5; D is perhaps TRBD1 (5 bases). Trimming left V 6 bases short and J 9 bases short, with 21 bases between. Germline assignment: CDR1 MNHNS and CDR2 SASEGT. This CDR3 comprises 15 residues. CDR3 amino acids: CASSDPTGYGRPQHF. The CDR3 nucleotides read TGTGCCAGCAGCGACCCCACAGGTTATGGCCGGCCCCAGCATTTT.